This T cell receptor beta chain originates from a study of Ad26.COV2.S vaccination and SARS-CoV-2 variants. The assay was immunoSEQ multiplex PCR, and TCRdb's table has in-frame clones only and misses some. The table records more than 400,000 clones, 80% to 95% of them present only once. Treatment defined: around 19 received Ad26.COV2.S at low or high dose, single or two shots; about five received placebo; per-sample allocation not given. Each sample was drawn 63 days after the first injection (of vaccine or placebo). The V end lost 2 bases, the J end lost 6 bases, and 14 bases lay between the germline ends. CDR1 is SGHTA and CDR2 is FQGTGA in the germline V gene. The CDR3 sequence is 15 residues long.

Here the sequenced sample was peripheral blood, taken in a trial of Ad26.COV2.S vaccine versus placebo. This chain connects TRBV7-3 to TRBJ2-1; D is possibly TRBD2 (7 bases). This receptor was identified in a person aged 18-65 years who received the Ad26.COV2.S COVID-19 vaccine or a placebo. The CDR3 loop is CASSLRGGGPNEQFF. CDR3 in DNA: TGTGCCAGCAGCTTACGGGGCGGGGGCCCCAATGAGCAGTTCTTC.